This T cell receptor beta chain was sequenced in a study of T cells after yellow fever vaccination. The CDR3 contains 16 residues. CDR1 is SEHNR and CDR2 is FQNEAQ in the germline V gene (reference sequence). V was clipped by 4 bases and J by 0 bases, with 15 bases between them. TCR cDNA, made by 5'RACE template switching, carried an added universal primer site and UMIs. TCRdb reprocessed the 5' RACE reads via MiXCR and lists one record per CDR3 protein. In the table there are about 340,000 distinct CDR3 sequences, approximately 13% of which are singletons. The sequence derives from a man between 18 and 29 years old who received the YFV17D yellow fever vaccine. The sample was CD4+ T cells sorted from PBMCs, taken 15 days after the yellow fever booster vaccination. The chain has TRBV7-9 and TRBJ1-2; D ambiguous. CDR3 DNA: TGTGCCAGCAGCTGGAGTACCGGGCAGTCTAACTATGGCTACACCTTC. It yields the protein CASSWSTGQSNYGYTF.